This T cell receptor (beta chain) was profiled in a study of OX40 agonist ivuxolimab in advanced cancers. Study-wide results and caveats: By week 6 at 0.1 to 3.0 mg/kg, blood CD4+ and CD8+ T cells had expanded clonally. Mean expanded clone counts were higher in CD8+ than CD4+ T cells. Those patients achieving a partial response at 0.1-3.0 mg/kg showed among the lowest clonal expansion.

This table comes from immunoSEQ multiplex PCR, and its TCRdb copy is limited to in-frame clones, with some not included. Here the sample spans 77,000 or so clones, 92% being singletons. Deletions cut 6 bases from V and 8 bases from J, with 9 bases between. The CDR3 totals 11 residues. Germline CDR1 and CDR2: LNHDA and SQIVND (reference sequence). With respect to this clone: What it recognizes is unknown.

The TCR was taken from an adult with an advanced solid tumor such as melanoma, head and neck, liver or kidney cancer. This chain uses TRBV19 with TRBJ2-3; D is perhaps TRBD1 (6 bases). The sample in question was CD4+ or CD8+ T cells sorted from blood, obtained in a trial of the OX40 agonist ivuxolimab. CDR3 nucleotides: TGTGCCAGTAGGCTAGGGGGTACGCAGTATTTT. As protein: CASRLGGTQYF.